This record covers a single TCR beta chain. Its target is unknown. Memory CD4+ cells were defined as CD4+CD45RO+CD25-. The CDR3 sequence is 15 residues long. Deletions cut 4 bases from V and 2 bases from J, with 13 bases between. The germline V gene has CDR1 SGDLS and CDR2 YYNGEE. After constant-region reverse-primer amplification, full-length variable regions underwent semi-nested PCR with Nested Universal Primer A. TCRdb called the 5' RACE reads again in MiXCR, with one record for every CDR3 protein. This table holds around 50,000 distinct CDR3 sequences, around 26% found once. General study points: Tumor-infiltrating Treg TCR alpha and beta sequences overlapped most with tumor naive CD4+ T cells, then blood naive. Whole repertoires were not studied in the larger cohort, only one V-J beta rearrangement.

This chain uses TRBV9 with TRBJ1-5; D gene unclear. This clonotype originated in a female donor with breast cancer. Source material: tumor-infiltrating memory CD4+ T cells sorted from the breast tumor. Subset denoted: memory CD4+ T cells, CD4+CD45RO+CD25-. CDR3 residues: CASSPADGRNQPQHF. CDR3 bases: TGTGCCAGCAGCCCCGCGGACGGTCGCAATCAGCCCCAGCATTTT.